Each of the 20 T cell receptor beta chains below was sequenced from the same sample in a study of beta chain bispecific antibodies for T cell cancers. Study-wide points: Anti-TRBV12 exposure, compared with anti-CD19, reduced the TRBV12-3 proportion of TRBV signal by roughly 99%. Normal T cells contributed less of the targeted TRBV signal than the leukemia cells did.

TCRdb ran MiXCR on the 5' RACE reads and lists one entry per CDR3 protein. The sample records tens of thousands of distinct CDR3 sequences, just over 2% being singletons. No antigen has been identified for these receptors. T cells were expanded from blood mononuclear cells for 3 to 4 days with anti-CD3 OKT3 or CD3/CD28 beads. The sample here was healthy donor T cells cultured with leukemia cells, taken from a culture containing a bispecific antibody targeting TCR Vbeta12. The origin of the receptors is a human donor in good health. Some clones in this sample may be carry-over from other donors' samples.

This clonotype was observed at least ten times. This rearrangement joins TRBV10-1 to TRBJ2-2; 7 bases line up with TRBD2. The germline gives CDR1 WNHNN, CDR2 SYGVQD (reference sequence). The CDR3 covers 14 residues. J was trimmed by 5 bases and V by 0 bases; bases with no gene match: 0. The CDR3 DNA reads as TGCGCCAGCAGTGAGTCGGGGGGGACCGGGGAGCTGTTTTTT. Amino acids: CASSESGGTGELFF.

By share, this clonotype counts as medium-sized (0.01 to 0.1%). The chain has TRBV6-5 and TRBJ2-7, with D maybe TRBD2 (6 bases). The CDR3 runs to 12 residues. V was clipped by 8 bases and J by 2 bases, with 10 bases between them. Germline lookup yields CDR1 MNHEY and CDR2 SVGAGI. The CDR3 here is CASWRGPYEQYF. The DNA of the CDR3 is TGTGCCAGCTGGCGGGGACCCTACGAGCAGTACTTC.

This clonotype occurred many times. The rearrangement joins TRBV5-1 to TRBJ2-1; TRBD1 is a possible D gene (6 bases). Germline CDR1 and CDR2: SGHRS and YFSETQ. Trimming left V 4 bases short and J 8 bases short, with 10 bases between. The CDR3 is 12 residues long. CDR3 residues: CASSPPGDEQFF. In DNA, the CDR3 is TGCGCCAGCAGCCCGCCAGGGGATGAGCAGTTCTTC.

This clonotype showed up many times. V and J are TRBV2 and TRBJ2-5; D gene unclear. The germline V gene encodes CDR1 SNHLY and CDR2 FYNNEI. V lost 2 bases and J lost 2, with 12 bases in between. This CDR3 comprises 15 residues. This chain's CDR3 is CASSENLQLQETQYF. The CDR3 DNA sequence: TGTGCCAGCAGTGAAAATTTGCAGCTACAAGAGACCCAGTACTTC. The full variable domain, in which reference TRBV2 and TRBJ2-5 provide the parts outside the CDR3, is EPEVTQTPSHQVTQMGQEVILRCVPISNHLYFYWYRQILGQKVEFLVSFYNNEISEKSEIFDDQFSVERPDGSNFTLKIRSTKLEDSAMYFCASSENLQLQETQYFGPGTRLLVL.

This clonotype showed up many times. The chain uses TRBV11-2 and TRBJ1-1; D call uncertain. CDR1 SGHAT and CDR2 FQNNGV come from the germline V gene. Between the trimmed V and J ends, which lost 5 bases and 1 base, there was a span of 8 bases. There are 13 residues in the CDR3. The CDR3, as DNA: TGTGCCAGCAGCCATGGCCAGAACACTGAAGCTTTCTTT. Translating it yields CASSHGQNTEAFF. The whole variable domain, filled in from reference TRBV11-2 and TRBJ1-1, reads EAGVAQSPRYKIIEKRQSVAFWCNPISGHATLYWYQQILGQGPKLLIQFQNNGVVDDSQLPKDRFSAERLKGVDSTLKIQPAKLEDSAVYLCASSHGQNTEAFFGQGTRLTVV.

This clonotype was seen at least ten times. The chain couples TRBV27 to TRBJ2-7; 8 bases map to TRBD2. The V gene end was trimmed by 11 bases and the J gene end by 5 bases; junction bases not matched to a gene: 8. Germline assignment: CDR1 MNHEY and CDR2 SMNVEV (reference sequence). The CDR3 loop spans 12 amino acids. CDR3 nucleotide sequence: TGTGCCGCAGGGCGGGGGGTGAACGAGCAGTACTTC. It translates to CAAGRGVNEQYF.

This clonotype is labeled as large. The chain links TRBV6-1 to TRBJ1-6; D unresolved. Germline values: CDR1 MNHNS, CDR2 SASEGT. This CDR3 contains 16 residues. The ends were cut back, 4 bases at V and 2 bases at J, with 12 bases in the middle. CDR3 bases: TGTGCCAGCAGTGTAGCCTACATAACCTATAATTCACCCCTCCACTTT. Its protein is CASSVAYITYNSPLHF.

This clonotype has just a few counts. This sequence joins TRBV6-5 and TRBJ2-3; D perhaps matches TRBD2 (7 bases). Trimming cost V 5 bases and J 6 bases, with 18 bases left between them. CDR1 is MNHEY, CDR2 SVGAGI, per germline. CDR3 length: 15 amino acids. This CDR3 is CASSLTGGLTDTQYF. The CDR3 DNA follows: TGTGCCAGCAGTCTTACCGGGGGGCTCACGGATACGCAGTATTTT.

At least ten counts were recorded for this clonotype. V and J are TRBV10-3 and TRBJ2-7, with D possibly being TRBD1 or TRBD2 (5 bases each). CDR1 and CDR2 from the germline V gene are ENHRY and SYGVKD. V was clipped by 3 bases and J by 2 bases, with 14 bases between them. The CDR3 runs to 15 residues. The CDR3 sequence is CAISDPWDRPYEQYF. The CDR3 region has the DNA TGTGCCATCAGTGATCCGTGGGACCGACCCTACGAGCAGTACTTC.

This clonotype occurred a few times. V gene TRBV5-3 combines with J gene TRBJ2-3; D call uncertain. TRBV5-3 is filed as an ORF, its function uncertain. The CDR3 covers 18 residues. V was trimmed by 4 bases and J by 0 bases, leaving 21 bases between them. CDR3 region: CARSLAYPRRASTDTQYF. The CDR3 bases are TGTGCCAGAAGCCTGGCTTACCCTAGGAGAGCTAGCACAGATACGCAGTATTTT.

This clonotype was counted many times. The V and J genes are TRBV4-2 and TRBJ2-1, with a possible D match to TRBD2 (6 bases). The V gene's germline CDR1 is LGHNA and CDR2 YNFKEQ. V lost 5 bases and J lost 7, with 12 bases in between. CDR3 length equals 13 residues. For the CDR3, the DNA is TGTGCCAGCAGCTCGGGACTGCTTAATGAGCAGTTCTTC. Translating gives CASSSGLLNEQFF.

This clonotype is labeled as medium-sized. V and J are TRBV27 and TRBJ1-1; 7 bases agree with TRBD1. V shed 6 bases and J 5 bases; nucleotides not matched to a gene: 6. The CDR3 is 13 amino acids. Germline assignment: CDR1 MNHEY and CDR2 SMNVEV (reference sequence). The CDR3 sequence is CASRAGGWTEAFF. CDR3 bases: TGTGCCAGCAGAGCAGGGGGTTGGACTGAAGCTTTCTTT.

This clonotype was seen at least ten times. This chain links TRBV5-4 with TRBJ2-5, with 7 bases that match TRBD2. This CDR3 is 15 amino acids long. Trimming took 6 bases from V and 1 from J; bases not matched to a gene: 9. Germline V CDR1 and CDR2: SGHNT, YYREEE (reference sequence). This CDR3 reads CASTLGGIGQETQYF. CDR3 bases: TGTGCCAGCACGCTCGGGGGGATAGGCCAAGAGACCCAGTACTTC.

On this clonotype: Just one base apart from a much larger clone, this may be a read error. The V and J genes are TRBV6-5 and TRBJ2-2; 9 nucleotides match TRBD1. This CDR3 comprises 14 residues. Germline loops: CDR1 MNHEY, CDR2 SVGAGI. Losses at the gene ends were 6 bases for V and 6 bases for J; bases not matched to a gene: 5. The CDR3 spells CASRLTGGPGELFF. The CDR3 region has the DNA TGTGCCAGCAGGCTCACAGGGGGCCCCGGGGAGCTGTTTTTT.

Many counts were recorded for this clonotype. Because the CDR3 is missing its conserved closing phenylalanine or tryptophan, this is likely a read error. The DNA is omitted, as the CDR3 cannot be located on it reliably, and the CDR3 follows TCRdb's listing. This chain uses TRBV7-9 with TRBJ2-7; TRBD2 is the table's D call, not checked against the DNA. The CDR3 comprises 12 residues, both ends counted. Germline V CDR1 and CDR2: SEHNR, FQNEAQ (reference sequence). This chain's CDR3 is CASSSPESGLQI.

This clonotype was observed at least ten times. This rearrangement joins TRBV2 to TRBJ1-2; the match to TRBD1 covers 8 bases. After removal of 6 bases from V and 4 bases from J, the junction contained 10 bases not matched to a gene. The CDR3 contains 15 residues. The germline gives CDR1 SNHLY, CDR2 FYNNEI. The CDR3 DNA sequence: TGTGCCAGCAGCTATCAAAGCGGGACAGGCTATGGCTACACCTTC. This gives the protein CASSYQSGTGYGYTF.

This clonotype was seen many times. The genes are TRBV30 and TRBJ1-2; D not certain. The CDR3 is 12 residues long. The germline V gene encodes CDR1 GTSNPN and CDR2 SVGIG (reference sequence). Trimming took off 0 bases at V and 6 bases at J, with 8 bases between the two ends. CDR3 nucleotide sequence: TGTGCCTGGAGTGTACACCACGATGGCTACACCTTC. The encoded protein is CAWSVHHDGYTF.

At least ten counts were recorded for this clonotype. The chain is built from TRBV6-5 and TRBJ2-3; D unclear. Germline V lookup: CDR1 MNHEY, CDR2 SVGAGI. This CDR3 contains 12 residues. V lost 6 bases to trimming and J lost 9 bases, with 13 bases between them. The CDR3 protein is CASSPTGQTQYF. CDR3 bases: TGTGCCAGCAGCCCGACCGGCCAAACGCAGTATTTT.

This clonotype came up many times. This rearrangement joins TRBV7-2 to TRBJ1-2; possibly TRBD1 for D (5 bases). Germline V gene sequence: CDR1 SGHTA, CDR2 FQGNSA. The V end lost 2 bases, the J end lost 3 bases, and 10 bases lay between the germline ends. This CDR3 spans 14 amino acids. The DNA for the CDR3 is TGTGCCAGCAGCTTATACCAGGGAGACTATGGCTACACCTTC. It encodes CASSLYQGDYGYTF.

This clonotype was counted ten times or more. The genes are TRBV7-6 and TRBJ2-7; tentative D call: TRBD2 (6 bases). Germline V gene lookup returns CDR1 SGHVS and CDR2 FNYEAQ. The V and J ends lost 5 bases and 4 bases respectively, with 12 bases between them. This CDR3 contains 13 residues. The CDR3 region has the DNA TGTGCCAGCAGCCCACCCGCGGGGTACGAGCAGTACTTC. This gives the protein CASSPPAGYEQYF.